Below are 31 T cell receptor beta chains sequenced from a single sample in a study of molecular identifiers for immune sequencing clone quantification. TCRdb analysed the PCR reads with MiXCR anew, one entry per CDR3 protein. This table holds about 640,000 distinct CDR3 sequences, 15% to 20% found once. The sample consisted of naive CD8+ T cells from blood, with Jurkat cell RNA spiked in. Subset meaning: FACS-sorted CD8+CD4-CCR7+CD45RA+ naive T cells. The receptors stem from a human donor in good health. Some libraries in this study had Jurkat cell RNA spiked in.

The chain couples TRBV18 to TRBJ2-7, with TRBD1 matching 8 bases. This CDR3 comprises 14 residues. Germline lookup yields CDR1 KGHSH and CDR2 LQKENI. With V trimmed by 5 bases and J by 1 base, 4 bases remained unmatched. The CDR3 is CASSVDRGSYEQYF. The CDR3 DNA is TGTGCCAGCTCAGTCGACAGGGGTTCCTACGAGCAGTACTTC.

This clonotype was picked up a small number of times. V and J are TRBV15 and TRBJ1-5; perhaps TRBD1 as D (5 bases). Germline CDR1 and CDR2: LNHNV and YYDKDF (reference sequence). The CDR3 has 18 residues. V gave up 2 bases and J gave up 4 bases, with 21 bases separating them. The CDR3 nucleotides read TGTGCCACCAGCAGAACCCACCGGCGAGGGGTTGGAAATCAGCCCCAGCATTTT. The encoded protein is CATSRTHRRGVGNQPQHF.

This clonotype was picked up many times. The genes are TRBV4-2 and TRBJ1-2; no clear D. The CDR3 runs 15 residues. The V gene lost 0 bases and the J gene lost 4 bases, with 12 bases spanning the gap. From germline, CDR1 is LGHNA and CDR2 YNFKEQ. The CDR3 DNA reads as TGTGCCAGCAGCCAAGAACCAAAGGGATCCTATGGCTACACCTTC. Amino acids: CASSQEPKGSYGYTF.

This clonotype has at least ten counts. The rearrangement joins TRBV5-1 to TRBJ2-1, with 8 bases fitting TRBD1. CDR1 and CDR2 from the germline V gene are SGHRS and YFSETQ. The V segment lost 3 bases and the J segment 5 bases; nucleotides outside the gene matches: 4. This CDR3 is built from 14 residues. This chain's CDR3 is CASSWTGTNNEQFF. CDR3 nucleotides: TGCGCCAGCAGCTGGACAGGGACGAACAATGAGCAGTTCTTC.

As regards this clonotype: This may be a read error, as it is one base from a much larger clone. The conserved phenylalanine or tryptophan normally closing the CDR3 is absent here, so this likely arose from a read error. The CDR3 coding sequence is TGTGCCAGCACAGAGGCAATGAACACTGAAGCTTTCTTA. Translation: CASTEAMNTEAFL. J is TRBJ1-1 and V is TRBV6-5, with D unclear. CDR1 is MNHEY and CDR2 is SVGAGI in the germline V gene. The CDR3 contains 13 residues. V was cut by 7 bases and J by 0 bases, with 9 bases left in between.

This clonotype is a singleton in its sample. This clone may be a read error of a much larger clone one base away. The chain employs TRBV28 and TRBJ2-7, with TRBD2 identical over 10 bases. The CDR3 length is 15 residues. Germline lookup yields CDR1 MDHEN and CDR2 SYDVKM. CDR3 amino acids: CASSTLAGAPYKQYF. The CDR3 nucleotides read TGTGCCAGCAGCACTCTAGCGGGAGCCCCCTACAAGCAGTACTTC.

This sequence joins TRBV7-9 and TRBJ2-2; TRBD1 is a possible D gene (6 bases). This CDR3 has 17 amino acids. The V gene lost 9 bases and the J gene lost 6 bases, with 26 bases spanning the gap. Germline CDR1 SEHNR, CDR2 FQNEAQ (reference sequence). The chain's CDR3 is CARTLGQTFPLAGELFF. The CDR3 DNA reads TGTGCCAGAACTCTTGGACAGACCTTTCCCTTGGCCGGGGAGCTGTTTTTT.

This clonotype was found many times. V gene TRBV4-1 combines with J gene TRBJ2-7, with TRBD1 matching over 8 bases. The CDR3 is made up of 15 amino acids. J gave up 0 bases and V 4 bases, and 5 bases lay outside the gene matches. The germline gives CDR1 MGHRA, CDR2 YSYEKL. This chain's CDR3 is CASSPMDRASYEQYF. In DNA form, the CDR3 reads TGCGCCAGCAGCCCAATGGACAGGGCCTCCTACGAGCAGTACTTC.

This clonotype was seen only a few times. This chain links TRBV19 with TRBJ2-1, with D perhaps matching TRBD1 (6 bases). V lost 3 bases to trimming and J lost 4 bases, with 13 bases between them. The CDR3 has 15 residues. Germline V gene data show CDR1 as LNHDA and CDR2 as SQIVND (reference sequence). The CDR3 is CASSIIQGYYNEQFF. The CDR3 nucleotides read TGTGCCAGTAGTATCATACAGGGTTATTACAATGAGCAGTTCTTC.

This clonotype was detected ten times or more. The chain links TRBV24-1 to TRBJ2-2, with D hard to call. The CDR3 has 12 residues. CDR1 is KGHDR, CDR2 SFDVKD, per germline. Trimming removed 5 bases from V and 6 bases from J, with 6 bases in between. CDR3 residues: CATSGWAGELFF. The CDR3 nucleotides are TGTGCCACCAGTGGATGGGCCGGGGAGCTGTTTTTT.

This clonotype was detected a few times. The chain uses TRBV4-3 and TRBJ2-5, with TRBD1 identical over 9 bases. The CDR3 extends over 17 amino acids. Germline trimming cut 0 bases from V and 1 base from J; bases unmatched to any gene: 6. Germline loops: CDR1 LGHNA, CDR2 YSLEER. The chain's CDR3 is CASSQDYGTGFQETQYF. The CDR3 DNA reads as TGCGCCAGCAGCCAAGATTACGGGACAGGGTTCCAAGAGACCCAGTACTTC.

This rearrangement joins TRBV9 to TRBJ1-4, with 8 bases lining up with TRBD1. The CDR3 spans 15 residues. Unmatched junction bases numbered 2, after V lost 0 bases and J lost 4 bases. Germline loops: CDR1 SGDLS, CDR2 YYNGEE. The CDR3 loop is CASSVEGQDNEKLFF. DNA of the CDR3: TGTGCCAGCAGCGTAGAGGGACAGGATAATGAAAAACTGTTTTTT.

In its sample, this clonotype was seen once. A much larger clone differs from this one at a single base, so this may be a read error. The genes are TRBV6-2 or TRBV6-3 and TRBJ2-7; D is unclear. Germline V gene data show CDR1 as MNHEY and CDR2 as SVGEGT. The CDR3 spans 14 residues. Trimming removed 2 bases at V and 5 bases at J, with 13 bases between. In DNA, the CDR3 is TGTGCCAGCAGTTACGCCAATCGAAAGGACGAGCAGTACTTC. Translated: CASSYANRKDEQYF.

This clonotype was picked up many times. J is TRBJ1-5 and V is TRBV6-6, with D perhaps TRBD1 (5 bases). Germline V gene data show CDR1 as MNHNY and CDR2 as SVGAGI (reference sequence). V lost 3 bases and J 5 bases, leaving 14 bases between the germline ends. CDR3 length: 15 amino acids. Written as DNA, the CDR3 is TGTGCCAGCAGTTATGGCAGGGTAGAGGATCAGCCCCAGCATTTT. Protein: CASSYGRVEDQPQHF.

This clonotype has more than one count but fewer than ten. The chain employs TRBV27 and TRBJ1-2, with D possibly matching TRBD1 (6 bases). The CDR3 has 15 residues. The V gene lost 2 bases and the J gene lost 6 bases, with 16 bases spanning the gap. Per the germline V gene, CDR1 is MNHEY and CDR2 is SMNVEV (reference sequence). DNA of the CDR3: TGTGCCAGCAGTTTAAGAGGGCAGGGGAGCCATGGCTACACCTTC. This encodes CASSLRGQGSHGYTF.

On this clonotype: Sequence at one end of the junction differs from germline and may be a read error. The chain combines TRBV4-3 with TRBJ1-6, with D unresolved. The length of the CDR3 is 13 residues. CDR1 is LGHNA and CDR2 is YSLEER in the germline V gene. CDR3 sequence reads: CASGQDRTWPLHF. CDR3 sequence (DNA): TGCGCCAGCGGCCAAGACCGGACGTGGCCCCTCCACTTT.

This clonotype was picked up many times. The chain carries TRBV12-3 or TRBV12-4 and TRBJ2-1; D possibly corresponds to TRBD2 (5 bases). The CDR3 spans 13 residues. The germline V and J ends were trimmed by 6 bases and 9 bases, with 15 bases remaining between them. CDR3 nucleotides: TGTGCCAGCAGCTATACTAGGTCGGGTGAGCAGTTCTTC. Residues: CASSYTRSGEQFF.

The J gene is TRBJ2-2, the V gene TRBV7-9, with 15 nucleotides matching TRBD2. With 4 bases clipped from V and 2 bases from J, the junction kept 5 bases outside the gene matches. This CDR3 is built from 18 residues. CDR1 is SEHNR, CDR2 FQNEAQ, per germline (reference sequence). CDR3 sequence reads: CASSSGLAGGINTGELFF. The DNA for the CDR3 is TGTGCCAGCAGCTCGGGACTAGCGGGAGGTATCAACACCGGGGAGCTGTTTTTT.

This clonotype came up many times. The chain uses TRBV6-1 and TRBJ2-5; no firm D call. V lost 2 bases and J 0 bases, leaving 10 bases between the germline ends. Per the germline V gene, CDR1 is MNHNS and CDR2 is SASEGT. This CDR3 has 15 amino acids. This chain's CDR3 is CASSEIRSYQETQYF. The DNA of the CDR3 is TGTGCCAGCAGTGAAATTCGGTCCTACCAAGAGACCCAGTACTTC.

Notes on this clonotype: A much more abundant neighbour one base away suggests this may be a read error. The V and J genes are TRBV2 and TRBJ1-5; D may be TRBD1 (6 bases). The CDR3 runs 14 residues. Germline V lookup: CDR1 SNHLY, CDR2 FYNNEI. CDR3 region: CASKEGVGNQLQHF. CDR3 bases: TGTGCCAGCAAAGAGGGGGTAGGAAATCAGCTCCAGCATTTT.

In regard to this clonotype: A much larger clone lies one base from this, so it may be a read error. It is likely a read error, because the conserved phenylalanine at the end of the CDR3 is missing. The chain is built from TRBV5-6 and TRBJ2-4; 8 bases align to TRBD2. After removal of 3 bases from V and 6 bases from J, the junction contained 8 bases not matched to a gene. The CDR3 has 15 residues. Looked up from germline, CDR1 is SGHDT and CDR2 is YYEEEE. The CDR3 spells CASSYGGGIGNIQYS. Written as DNA, the CDR3 is TGTGCCAGCAGCTACGGCGGGGGGATCGGAAACATTCAGTACTCC.

This clonotype came up a few times. The chain recombines TRBV12-3 or TRBV12-4 with TRBJ2-7; weak D call: TRBD2 (5 bases). Trimming cost V 4 bases and J 5 bases, with 15 bases left between them. This CDR3 is built from 14 residues. This chain's CDR3 is CASSSDIGGDEQYF. In DNA, the CDR3 is TGTGCCAGCAGTTCCGACATCGGAGGCGACGAGCAGTACTTC.

This clonotype has ten or more counts. The J gene is TRBJ2-1, the V gene TRBV6-5, with 11 bases fitting TRBD2. The V gene's germline CDR1 is MNHEY and CDR2 SVGAGI. Trimming cost V 4 bases and J 8 bases; bases outside gene matches: 7. This CDR3 contains 15 residues. CDR3 sequence reads: CASSLAGGEGDEQFF. For the CDR3, the DNA is TGTGCCAGCAGTTTAGCGGGGGGGGAAGGCGATGAGCAGTTCTTC.

With regard to this clonotype: A much larger clone is a single base away; this may be a read error. The genes are TRBV27 and TRBJ2-3, with 10 bases fitting TRBD1. The germline gives CDR1 MNHEY, CDR2 SMNVEV (reference sequence). The CDR3 spans 15 residues. The chain's CDR3 is CASSFGQGGADTQCF. The CDR3 DNA is TGTGCCAGCAGTTTCGGACAGGGGGGAGCAGATACGCAGTGTTTT.

Concerning this clonotype itself: In this CDR3 the conserved last residue, phenylalanine or tryptophan, is missing, so a read error is likely. The genes are TRBV6-5 and TRBJ1-6; a possible D gene is TRBD1 (5 bases). The CDR3 contains 18 residues. Germline lookup yields CDR1 MNHEY and CDR2 SVGAGI. The CDR3 DNA reads as TGTGCCAGTAGTTCCTTACCCGTTAGAGATGGGGCCAGATCACCCCTCCACTTG. Translation: CASSSLPVRDGARSPLHL.

Comments on this clonotype: A read error may account for a junction end that differs from germline. This chain uses TRBV9 with TRBJ2-5, with 8 bases that match TRBD1. From germline, CDR1 is SGDLS and CDR2 YYNGEE. This CDR3 is built from 15 residues. CDR3 nucleotides: TGTGCCAGCGGCGTAACGGGACAGGTGCAAGAGACCCAGTACTTC. It specifies CASGVTGQVQETQYF.

The rearrangement joins TRBV19 to TRBJ1-3; no clear D gene. Germline CDR1 LNHDA, CDR2 SQIVND (reference sequence). The CDR3 spans 11 residues. V lost 8 bases and J 3 bases, leaving 5 bases between the germline ends. The CDR3 here is CASFSGNTIYF. The CDR3 coding sequence is TGTGCCAGTTTTAGTGGAAACACCATATATTTT.

This clonotype was picked up many times. The J gene is TRBJ2-3, the V gene TRBV12-3 or TRBV12-4, with D hard to call. The V gene lost 3 bases and the J gene lost 4 bases, with 5 bases spanning the gap. The CDR3 has 12 amino acids. CDR3 protein: CASSFIPDTQYF. The CDR3 DNA reads as TGTGCCAGCAGTTTCATTCCAGATACGCAGTATTTT.

Only a few counts were recorded for this clonotype. The chain links TRBV5-4 to TRBJ2-5, with D tentatively TRBD2 (5 bases). V dropped 4 bases and J dropped 5 bases, with 12 bases sitting between them. This CDR3 comprises 13 residues. The germline V gene encodes CDR1 SGHNT and CDR2 YYREEE (reference sequence). The CDR3 DNA sequence: TGTGCCAGCAGCACTTCGGAGGCGGAGACCCAGTACTTC. Protein product: CASSTSEAETQYF.

This clonotype showed up many times. This chain uses TRBV30 with TRBJ1-5; tentative D call: TRBD1 (5 bases). The CDR3 runs to 14 residues. Trimming removed 5 bases from V and 0 bases from J, with 11 bases in between. Germline V CDR1 and CDR2: GTSNPN, SVGIG (reference sequence). The CDR3 loop is CAWGTGVSNQPQHF. The CDR3 DNA is TGTGCCTGGGGGACTGGGGTTAGCAATCAGCCCCAGCATTTT.

This clonotype was detected ten times or more. The rearrangement uses TRBV6-5 and TRBJ2-2, with 9 bases that match TRBD1. This CDR3 region has 18 residues. CDR1 is MNHEY and CDR2 is SVGAGI in the germline V gene. V gave up 6 bases and J gave up 6 bases; unmatched junction bases: 17. In DNA, the CDR3 is TGTGCCAGCAGAACGATCCTAGGACAGGGGATTTACTCCGGGGAGCTGTTTTTT. Protein product: CASRTILGQGIYSGELFF.